The 27 T cell receptor beta chains below come from one sample, sequenced in a study of T cell changes during pregnancy in multiple sclerosis. Some clones are missing from TCRdb's copy, which holds only in-frame ones; the method was immunoSEQ multiplex PCR. The data show 51,000 or so clones, around 93% seen once. Sequencing used peripheral blood, obtained in the second trimester of pregnancy. The receptors originated from a female donor with multiple sclerosis, enrolled in a pregnancy study.

In DNA form, the CDR3 reads TGTGCCAGCAGCTCGACAGGGAGAAGGGGTGGCTACACCTTC. Translated: CASSSTGRRGGYTF. The rearrangement links TRBV13 to TRBJ1-2; 7 positions agree with TRBD1. Unmatched junction bases numbered 9, after V lost 4 bases and J lost 7 bases. CDR3 length equals 14 residues. Germline V gives CDR1 PRHDT, CDR2 FYEKMQ (reference sequence).

CDR3 region: CASSVLAGSGNEQFF. The CDR3 DNA follows: TGTGCCAGCAGCGTATTAGCGGGTTCCGGGAATGAGCAGTTCTTC. This chain joins TRBV9 and TRBJ2-1; the match to TRBD2 covers 7 bases. From germline, CDR1 is SGDLS and CDR2 YYNGEE. The length of the CDR3 is 15 residues. Unmatched junction bases numbered 8, after V lost 1 base and J lost 7 bases.

The V call is TRBV5-5, the J call TRBJ2-7; a weak D match, TRBD2 (6 bases). The CDR3 is 14 amino acids. Looked up from germline, CDR1 is SGHKS and CDR2 is YYEKEE (reference sequence). The ends were cut back, 4 bases at V and 0 bases at J, with 11 bases in the middle. DNA for the CDR3: TGTGCCAGCAGCAAGTGGGGGGACTCCTACGAGCAGTACTTC. Amino acid sequence: CASSKWGDSYEQYF.

The genes are TRBV10-3 and TRBJ1-1, with 9 bases aligning to TRBD1. Germline V gene lookup returns CDR1 ENHRY and CDR2 SYGVKD. J gave up 3 bases and V 4 bases, and 15 bases lay outside the gene matches. The CDR3 consists of 18 residues. CDR3 in amino acids: CAISGPGTGMSAHTEAFF. The CDR3 DNA reads as TGTGCCATCAGTGGACCCGGGACAGGGATGTCGGCCCACACTGAAGCTTTCTTT.

This sequence joins TRBV19 and TRBJ2-2; TRBD2 aligns across 10 bases. The CDR3 spans 17 residues. V lost 6 bases to trimming and J lost 4 bases; unmatched junction nucleotides: 11. The germline V gene has CDR1 LNHDA and CDR2 SQIVND (reference sequence). CDR3 amino acids: CASSGPSGRRVTGELFF. Written as DNA, the CDR3 is TGTGCCAGTAGCGGCCCTAGCGGGAGAAGAGTCACCGGGGAGCTGTTTTTT.

The V call is TRBV29-1, the J call TRBJ2-7; D perhaps matches TRBD2 (6 bases). This CDR3 spans 13 amino acids. Deletions cut 3 bases from V and 5 bases from J, with 14 bases between. Germline CDR1 and CDR2: SQVTM and ANQGSEA. CDR3 sequence: CSVDYGGMDEQYF. The CDR3 nucleotides are TGCAGCGTTGACTATGGGGGGATGGACGAGCAGTACTTC.

The chain is built from TRBV11-3 and TRBJ2-1, with D perhaps TRBD1 (6 bases). Germline V gene data show CDR1 as SGHNT and CDR2 as YENEEA. CDR3 length: 14 amino acids. V lost 1 base and J 8 bases, leaving 12 bases between the germline ends. This chain's CDR3 is CASSLASQGYEQFF. CDR3 sequence (DNA): TGTGCCAGCAGCTTAGCTTCGCAGGGGTATGAGCAGTTCTTC.

This chain joins TRBV30 and TRBJ2-5, with 9 positions matching TRBD2. The CDR3 is made up of 15 amino acids. The ends lost 2 bases at V and 5 bases at J; junction bases unmatched: 9. In germline, CDR1 is GTSNPN, CDR2 SVGIG (reference sequence). The CDR3 spells CAWSLLAGVLETQYF. CDR3 DNA sequence: TGTGCCTGGAGTTTGTTAGCGGGAGTCCTGGAGACCCAGTACTTC.

This chain uses TRBV27 with TRBJ2-1; 7 bases are a match to TRBD2. The CDR3 is made up of 13 amino acids. Germline assignment: CDR1 MNHEY and CDR2 SMNVEV (reference sequence). Trimming cost V 3 bases and J 5 bases; bases outside gene matches: 1. CDR3 nucleotides: TGTGCCAGCAGTTTGCTAGCGGACAATGAGCAGTTCTTC. Its protein is CASSLLADNEQFF.

The chain recombines TRBV9 with TRBJ1-3; D unresolved. Germline loops: CDR1 SGDLS, CDR2 YYNGEE. Deletions cut 7 bases from V and 0 bases from J, with 11 bases between. This CDR3 has 14 amino acids. Here the CDR3 DNA reads TGTGCCAGCGCCCGGGTCCTCTCTGGAAACACCATATATTTT. The encoded protein is CASARVLSGNTIYF. The full variable domain, with the rest looked up from reference TRBV9 and TRBJ1-3, is DSGVTQTPKHLITATGQRVTLRCSPRSGDLSVYWYQQSLDQGLQFLIQYYNGEERAKGNILERFSAQQFPDLHSELNLSSLELGDSALYFCASARVLSGNTIYFGEGSWLTVV.

The V gene is TRBV4-2, the J gene TRBJ2-5, with TRBD2 identical over 11 bases. This CDR3 is built from 16 residues. J was trimmed by 4 bases and V by 0 bases; bases with no gene match: 4. CDR1 is LGHNA, CDR2 YNFKEQ, per germline. The CDR3 loop reads CASSQDGTSGGETQYF. The CDR3 DNA reads TGTGCCAGCAGCCAAGACGGGACTAGCGGAGGAGAGACCCAGTACTTC.

The genes are TRBV28 and TRBJ2-1; possible D gene TRBD2, 6 bases. V dropped 8 bases and J dropped 5 bases, with 13 bases sitting between them. This CDR3 has 13 residues. Germline loops: CDR1 MDHEN, CDR2 SYDVKM. The CDR3: CASGRFPDNEQFF. The CDR3 DNA is TGTGCCAGCGGGAGGTTTCCTGACAATGAGCAGTTCTTC.

The chain has TRBV13 and TRBJ2-2, with a weak D call TRBD2 (5 bases). CDR1 PRHDT and CDR2 FYEKMQ come from the germline V gene (reference sequence). Trimming took 5 bases from V and 0 from J, leaving 10 bases between them. This CDR3 contains 15 residues. The CDR3 region is CASSQAVANTGELFF. The DNA of the CDR3 is TGTGCCAGCAGCCAAGCGGTCGCGAACACCGGGGAGCTGTTTTTT.

The chain recombines TRBV6-1 with TRBJ2-5; 7 nucleotides agree with TRBD2. The CDR3 is 18 residues long. Unmatched junction bases numbered 15, after V lost 4 bases and J lost 1 base. Germline values: CDR1 MNHNS, CDR2 SASEGT. The CDR3 loop is CASSGSFGLRELQETQYF. The CDR3 DNA is TGTGCCAGCAGTGGATCCTTTGGTTTGCGGGAGCTCCAAGAGACCCAGTACTTC.

V is TRBV27 and J is TRBJ2-7; TRBD2 is a possible D gene (6 bases). CDR1 MNHEY and CDR2 SMNVEV come from the germline V gene (reference sequence). The CDR3 totals 13 residues. Trimming removed 2 bases at V and 5 bases at J, with 10 bases between. The CDR3 loop is CASSLGGRNEQYF. CDR3 sequence (DNA): TGTGCCAGCAGTTTAGGAGGGAGGAACGAGCAGTACTTC.

The chain carries TRBV19 and TRBJ1-1; D remains ambiguous. Trimming removed 3 bases from V and 1 base from J, with 6 bases in between. The CDR3 has 13 residues. Germline V CDR1 and CDR2: LNHDA, SQIVND (reference sequence). The CDR3 DNA is TGTGCCAGTAGTATTAGAGCGAACACTGAAGCTTTCTTT. It yields the protein CASSIRANTEAFF.

The chain links TRBV19 to TRBJ2-1, with TRBD2 identical over 12 bases. The CDR3 runs 15 residues. V lost 2 bases and J lost 6; bases outside the gene matches: 2. Germline lookup yields CDR1 LNHDA and CDR2 SQIVND (reference sequence). The CDR3 protein is CASSISGLAGNEQFF. CDR3 in DNA: TGTGCCAGTAGTATATCGGGACTAGCGGGCAATGAGCAGTTCTTC.

The V and J genes are TRBV2 and TRBJ2-5; possible D gene TRBD2, 5 bases. The CDR3 runs to 11 residues. In germline, CDR1 is SNHLY, CDR2 FYNNEI. Deletions cut 6 bases from V and 3 bases from J, with 5 bases between. This CDR3 is CASSGEETQYF. The CDR3 DNA sequence: TGTGCCAGCAGCGGGGAAGAGACCCAGTACTTC.

The chain couples TRBV5-6 to TRBJ2-7; 8 bases are shared with TRBD1. CDR1 is SGHDT and CDR2 is YYEEEE in the germline V gene. This CDR3 region has 14 residues. The ends lost 4 bases at V and 6 bases at J; junction bases unmatched: 9. The CDR3 loop is CASSLDRDRREQYF. The CDR3 coding sequence is TGTGCCAGCAGCCTGGACAGGGATAGGCGCGAGCAGTACTTC.

The rearrangement uses TRBV9 and TRBJ2-1; D gene uncertain. The V gene lost 0 bases and the J gene lost 2 bases, with 6 bases spanning the gap. The CDR3 contains 14 residues. From germline, CDR1 is SGDLS and CDR2 YYNGEE. In DNA form, the CDR3 reads TGTGCCAGCAGCGTAGGAAGCACCTACAATGAGCAGTTCTTC. Translating it yields CASSVGSTYNEQFF.

This chain links TRBV18 with TRBJ1-6, with TRBD1 matching over 8 bases. Unmatched junction bases numbered 5, after V lost 5 bases and J lost 8 bases. Germline CDR1 KGHSH, CDR2 LQKENI. The CDR3 sequence is 14 residues long. CDR3 DNA sequence: TGTGCCAGCTCAGCCGACAGGGGAGATTCACCCCTCCACTTT. It is translated as CASSADRGDSPLHF.

J is TRBJ2-7 and V is TRBV4-1, with D perhaps matching TRBD1 (6 bases). Germline values: CDR1 MGHRA, CDR2 YSYEKL. The CDR3 is 13 residues long. Between the trimmed V and J ends, which lost 4 bases and 5 bases, there was a span of 12 bases. The CDR3 DNA sequence: TGCGCCAGCAGCCTTTTACAGGGTGACGAGCAGTACTTC. Its translation is CASSLLQGDEQYF.

The chain is built from TRBV6-5 and TRBJ2-7; 8 bases map to TRBD2. J lost 4 bases, V lost 7 bases, and 12 bases had no gene match. Germline-derived CDR1 and CDR2 are MNHEY and SVGAGI. The CDR3 consists of 15 residues. The CDR3: CASKLQIAGSYEQYF. The CDR3 region has the DNA TGTGCCAGCAAACTCCAAATAGCGGGATCGTACGAGCAGTACTTC.

This rearrangement joins TRBV15 to TRBJ2-3; 8 bases map to TRBD1. This CDR3 contains 16 residues. The junction had 10 bases not matched to a gene; V was cut back by 3 bases and J by 5 bases. CDR1 and CDR2 (germline): LNHNV, YYDKDF (reference sequence). The CDR3 sequence: CATSSTGVGQGDTQYF. The CDR3 DNA reads as TGTGCCACCAGCAGTACCGGTGTCGGACAGGGAGATACGCAGTATTTT.

The chain employs TRBV27 and TRBJ2-2; 8 bases match TRBD1. This CDR3 spans 15 amino acids. Trimming at V came to 3 bases and at J to 5 bases, leaving 5 bases not matched to a gene. Germline V gene lookup returns CDR1 MNHEY and CDR2 SMNVEV (reference sequence). CDR3 DNA: TGTGCCAGCAGTTTCGACAGGGGAAGGACCGGGGAGCTGTTTTTT. This translates into CASSFDRGRTGELFF.

The gene calls are TRBV30 and TRBJ1-2, with a weak D call TRBD1 (6 bases). This CDR3 spans 14 amino acids. V was shortened by 5 bases and J by 3 bases, with 16 bases between the two germline ends. In germline, CDR1 is GTSNPN, CDR2 SVGIG (reference sequence). CDR3 coding DNA: TGTGCCTGGGACGACAGGAAGAAGTACTATGGCTACACCTTC. Translation: CAWDDRKKYYGYTF.

This clone was seen a single time. The rearrangement links TRBV6-4 to TRBJ2-3; perhaps TRBD1 as D (6 bases). This CDR3 contains 14 residues. The germline CDR1 and CDR2 sequences are MRHNA and SNTAGT. V was pared by 0 bases and J by 5 bases, with 9 bases between. DNA for the CDR3: TGTGCCAGCAGTGACTCCAGGGGCCGAGATACGCAGTATTTT. Its translation is CASSDSRGRDTQYF.